This T cell receptor (beta chain) is drawn from a study of shared clonotypes between healthy human individuals. Study findings and constraints: Roughly 5% of naive CD4 clonotypes were shared across four donors. Represented genetic and exposure-history diversity was restricted by having few donors. Incomplete sequencing of sorted subsets was indicated by rarefaction despite large depth.

Turning to this clone: The target antigen is unknown.

In the sorted-subset replicate PCRs, approximately 200 ng DNA, 25,000 to 30,000 T cell genomes, was used. TCRdb's copy holds only in-frame clones and misses some; the assay was immunoSEQ multiplex PCR. There are about 110,000 clones in the sample; around 65% occur only once, and approximately 23% lies in the top ten. Between the trimmed V and J ends, which lost 4 bases and 6 bases, there was a span of 13 bases. CDR1 MGHDK and CDR2 SYGVNS come from the germline V gene. The CDR3 consists of 14 residues. The TCR comes from a woman in her twenties or thirties in good health. The V call is TRBV25-1, the J call TRBJ2-1, with D possibly TRBD2 on 6 matching bases. The sequencing sample was made of memory CD8+ T cells sorted from blood. The sample's subset: CD45RO+ cells pooled with CCR7-negative TemRA cells. CDR3 residues: CASSGKTEGNEQFF. The CDR3 coding sequence is TGTGCCAGCAGTGGAAAGACGGAGGGCAATGAGCAGTTCTTC.